The source of this T cell receptor beta chain is a study of cytomegalovirus exposure and HLA in healthy donors. Study-level results: For most TCR beta V segments, an earlier analysis put the productive rate at about 87% or about 30% of the time. Immune exposure information comprised only CMV serostatus. The majority of TCR sequences were rare, yet some public TCRs appeared in many donors.

The study sampled nominally healthy donors, though unrecorded immune exposures were likely. The J segment lost 4 bases and the V segment lost 0 bases, leaving 5 bases of the junction unmatched. This CDR3 is 15 amino acids long. Germline CDR1 is SGHTA and CDR2 is FQGNSA. Amplification used 60 Vbeta primers and 13 Jbeta primers. Measured with immunoSEQ multiplex PCR; TCRdb has only the in-frame clones, and not every one. This sample has around 120,000 clones, with approximately 80% found just once. As for this clone: Its cognate antigen is unknown.

The receptor was isolated from a middle-aged woman in good health and CMV-seropositive. This chain joins TRBV7-2 and TRBJ1-2; TRBD1 matches at 7 bases. The sample consisted of PBMCs. CDR3 amino acids: CASSLAPGQSYGYTF. CDR3 DNA: TGTGCCAGCAGCTTAGCACCGGGACAGTCCTATGGCTACACCTTC. Filled out from reference TRBV7-2 and TRBJ1-2, the complete variable domain reads GAGVSQSPSNKVTEKGKDVELRCDPISGHTALYWYRQSLGQGLEFLIYFQGNSAPDKSGLPSDRFSAERTGGSVSTLTIQRTQQEDSAVYLCASSLAPGQSYGYTFGSGTRLTVV.